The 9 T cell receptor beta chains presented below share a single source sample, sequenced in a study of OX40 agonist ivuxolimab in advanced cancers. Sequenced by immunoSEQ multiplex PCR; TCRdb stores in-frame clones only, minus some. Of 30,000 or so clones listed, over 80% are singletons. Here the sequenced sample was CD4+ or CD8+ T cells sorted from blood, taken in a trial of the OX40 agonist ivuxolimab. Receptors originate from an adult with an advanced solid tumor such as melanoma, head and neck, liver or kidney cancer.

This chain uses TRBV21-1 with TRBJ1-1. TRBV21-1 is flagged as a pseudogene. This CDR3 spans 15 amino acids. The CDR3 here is CASSERTVLNTEAFF. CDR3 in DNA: TGTGCCAGCAGCGAAAGGACGGTTTTGAACACTGAAGCTTTCTTT.

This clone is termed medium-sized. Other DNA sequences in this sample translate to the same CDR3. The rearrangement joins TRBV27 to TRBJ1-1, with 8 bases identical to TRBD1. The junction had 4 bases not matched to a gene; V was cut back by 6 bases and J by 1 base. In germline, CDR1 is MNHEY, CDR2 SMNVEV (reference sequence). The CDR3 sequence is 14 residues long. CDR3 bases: TGTGCCAGCAGCCCAGGGACAGGGAACACTGAAGCTTTCTTT. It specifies CASSPGTGNTEAFF.

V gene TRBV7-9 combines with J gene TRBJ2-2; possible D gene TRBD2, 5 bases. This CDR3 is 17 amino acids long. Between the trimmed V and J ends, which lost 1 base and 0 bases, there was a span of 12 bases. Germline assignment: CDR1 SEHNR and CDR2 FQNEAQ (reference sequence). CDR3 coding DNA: TGTGCCAGCAGCTTAGGGATCGCGGGCGCGAACACCGGGGAGCTGTTTTTT. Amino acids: CASSLGIAGANTGELFF.

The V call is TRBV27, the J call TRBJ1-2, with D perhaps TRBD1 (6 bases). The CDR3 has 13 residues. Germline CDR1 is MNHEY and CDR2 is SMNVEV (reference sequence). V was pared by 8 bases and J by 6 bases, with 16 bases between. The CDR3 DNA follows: TGTGCCAGCGGTAGGACAGAGAAGGATGGCTACACCTTC. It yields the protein CASGRTEKDGYTF.

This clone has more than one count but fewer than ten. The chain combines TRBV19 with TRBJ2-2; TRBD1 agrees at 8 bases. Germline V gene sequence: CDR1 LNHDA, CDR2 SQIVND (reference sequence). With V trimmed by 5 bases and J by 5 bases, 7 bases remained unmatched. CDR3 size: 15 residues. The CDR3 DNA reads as TGTGCCAGTAGTTCCGGGACAGGCGAGACCGGGGAGCTGTTTTTT. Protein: CASSSGTGETGELFF.

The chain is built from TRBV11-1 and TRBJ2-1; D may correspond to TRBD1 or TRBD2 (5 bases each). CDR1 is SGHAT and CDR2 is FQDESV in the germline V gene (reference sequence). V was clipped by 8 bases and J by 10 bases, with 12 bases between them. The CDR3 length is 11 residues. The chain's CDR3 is CASSWGGEQFF. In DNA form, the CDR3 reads TGTGCCAGCTCTTGGGGCGGGGAGCAGTTCTTC. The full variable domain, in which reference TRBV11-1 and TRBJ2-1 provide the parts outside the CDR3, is EAEVAQSPRYKITEKSQAVAFWCDPISGHATLYWYRQILGQGPELLVQFQDESVVDDSQLPKDRFSAERLKGVDSTLKIQPAELGDSAMYLCASSWGGEQFFGPGTRLTVL.

CDR3 amino acids: CASSIPTGRETQYF. The CDR3 coding sequence is TGTGCCAGCAGCATCCCGACAGGGAGGGAGACCCAGTACTTC. This chain joins TRBV7-2 and TRBJ2-5; TRBD1 is a possible D gene (7 bases). The CDR3 has 14 amino acids. Germline CDR1 and CDR2: SGHTA and FQGNSA. The V end was cut by 5 bases, the J end by 5 bases, with 15 bases between. Based on the CDR3 plus reference TRBV7-2 and TRBJ2-5, the full variable domain is GAGVSQSPSNKVTEKGKDVELRCDPISGHTALYWYRQSLGQGLEFLIYFQGNSAPDKSGLPSDRFSAERTGGSVSTLTIQRTQQEDSAVYLCASSIPTGRETQYFGPGTRLLVL.

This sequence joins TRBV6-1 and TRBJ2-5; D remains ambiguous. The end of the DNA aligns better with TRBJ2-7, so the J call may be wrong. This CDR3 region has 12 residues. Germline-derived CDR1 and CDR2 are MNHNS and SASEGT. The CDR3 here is CASSDLGYEQYF. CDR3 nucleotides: TGTGCCAGCAGTGATCTTGGGTACGAGCAGTACTTC.

The CDR3 reads CASSQAPRDTSSYEQYF. CDR3 bases: TGTGCCAGCAGCCAGGCACCTCGGGACACTAGCTCCTACGAGCAGTACTTC. This chain uses TRBV4-2 with TRBJ2-7; perhaps TRBD1 as D (6 bases). The CDR3 has 17 amino acids. Germline V gene lookup returns CDR1 LGHNA and CDR2 YNFKEQ. The V end was cut by 3 bases, the J end by 0 bases, with 18 bases between.